This T cell receptor (beta chain) originates from a study of identical twins. The CDR3 length is 16 residues. V gave up 2 bases and J gave up 2 bases; unmatched junction bases: 6. The V gene's germline CDR1 is SEHNR and CDR2 FQNEAQ (reference sequence). MiXCR, run by TCRdb on the 5' RACE reads, gives a single entry per CDR3 protein. This table holds 450,000 or so distinct CDR3 sequences, 11% to 15% found once. This clonotype was seen at least ten times. The same data also contributed to another study, on yellow fever vaccine responses in identical twins.

This chain joins TRBV7-9 and TRBJ2-3; 8 bases match TRBD2. Sequencing was carried out using CD4+ T cells sorted from blood. The receptor's source is a woman between 18 and 29 years old in good health. DNA for the CDR3: TGTGCCAGCAGCTTATCGGGGGGGGCCTCCACAGATACGCAGTATTTT. Translated: CASSLSGGASTDTQYF.